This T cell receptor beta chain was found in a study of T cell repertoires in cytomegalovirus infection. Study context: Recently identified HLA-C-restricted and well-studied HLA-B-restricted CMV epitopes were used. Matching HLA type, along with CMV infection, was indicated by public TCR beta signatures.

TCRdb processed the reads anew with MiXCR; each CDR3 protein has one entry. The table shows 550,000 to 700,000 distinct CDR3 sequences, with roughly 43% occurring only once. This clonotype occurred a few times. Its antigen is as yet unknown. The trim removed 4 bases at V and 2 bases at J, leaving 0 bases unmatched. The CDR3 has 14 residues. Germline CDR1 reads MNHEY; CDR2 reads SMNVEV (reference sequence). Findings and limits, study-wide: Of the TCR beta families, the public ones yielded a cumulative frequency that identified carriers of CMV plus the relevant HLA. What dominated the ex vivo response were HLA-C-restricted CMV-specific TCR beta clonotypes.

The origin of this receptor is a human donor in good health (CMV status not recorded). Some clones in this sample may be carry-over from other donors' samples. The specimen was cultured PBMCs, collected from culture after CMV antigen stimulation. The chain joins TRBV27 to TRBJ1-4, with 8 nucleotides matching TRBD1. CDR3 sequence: CASSYRGTNEKLFF. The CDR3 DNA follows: TGTGCCAGCAGTTACAGGGGGACTAATGAAAAACTGTTTTTT.